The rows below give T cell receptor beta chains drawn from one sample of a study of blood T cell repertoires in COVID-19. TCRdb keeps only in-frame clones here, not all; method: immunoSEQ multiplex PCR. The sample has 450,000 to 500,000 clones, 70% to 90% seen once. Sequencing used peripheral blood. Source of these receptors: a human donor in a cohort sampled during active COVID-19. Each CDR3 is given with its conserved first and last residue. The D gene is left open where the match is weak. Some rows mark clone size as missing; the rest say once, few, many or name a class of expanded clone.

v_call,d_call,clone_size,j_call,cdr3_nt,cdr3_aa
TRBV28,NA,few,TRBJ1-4,TGTGCCAGCAGTTTTTGGCAGGGGTTTTATGAAAAACTGTTTTTT,CASSFWQGFYEKLFF
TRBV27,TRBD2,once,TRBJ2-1,TGTGCCAGCAGTTTACTAGCGGGAGGGCCTAGGTCCCATGAGCAGTTCTTC,CASSLLAGGPRSHEQFF
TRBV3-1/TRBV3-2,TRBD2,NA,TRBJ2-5,TGTGCCAGCAGCCAAGATATCAATAGCGGGGGTACCCAGTACTTC,CASSQDINSGGTQYF
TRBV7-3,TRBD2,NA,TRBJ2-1,TGTGCCAGCAGCTTAAGCCCCCGCGGACTAGCGGGAGAGCACAATGAGCAGTTCTTC,CASSLSPRGLAGEHNEQFF
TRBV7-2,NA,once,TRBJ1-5,TGTGCCAGCAGCCCAGGGACGGGGGGTGATAGCAATCAGCCCCAGCATTTT,CASSPGTGGDSNQPQHF
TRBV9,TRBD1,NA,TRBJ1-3,TGTGCCAGCAGCGTAGGTCAGGGACAGGGGAGTTCTGGAAACACCATATATTTT,CASSVGQGQGSSGNTIYF
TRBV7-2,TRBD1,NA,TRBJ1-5,TGTGCCAGCGGGTATGGGGACAGGGGGTACAATCAGCCCCAGCATTTT,CASGYGDRGYNQPQHF
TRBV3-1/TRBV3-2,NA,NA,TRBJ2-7,TGTGCCAGCAGCCTGTGGGCAGGGGTACGCGAGCAGTACTTC,CASSLWAGVREQYF
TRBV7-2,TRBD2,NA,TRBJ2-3,TGTGCCAGCAGCCCTTACGGGGGGGGAGTAGATACGCAGTATTTT,CASSPYGGGVDTQYF
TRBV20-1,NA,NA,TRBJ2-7,TGCAGTGTAGGGGGAGACTACGAGCAGTACTTC,CSVGGDYEQYF
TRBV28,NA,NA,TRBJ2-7,TGTGCCAGCAGTCCCGACCCGGGGATATACTACGAGCAGTACTTC,CASSPDPGIYYEQYF
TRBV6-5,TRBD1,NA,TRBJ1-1,TGTGCCAGCCGCAGGGACAGGGATACTGAAGCTTTCTTT,CASRRDRDTEAFF
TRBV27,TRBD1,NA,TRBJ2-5,TGTGCCAGCAGACTCTTACAGGGGACCCAAGAGACCCAGTACTTC,CASRLLQGTQETQYF
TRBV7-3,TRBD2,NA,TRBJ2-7,TGTGCCAGCAGCATCGGGACTAGCGGGAGCGAGCAGTACTTC,CASSIGTSGSEQYF
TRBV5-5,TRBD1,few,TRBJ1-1,TGTGCCAGCAGACCCGGGACAGGGAGGAACACTGAAGCTTTCTTT,CASRPGTGRNTEAFF